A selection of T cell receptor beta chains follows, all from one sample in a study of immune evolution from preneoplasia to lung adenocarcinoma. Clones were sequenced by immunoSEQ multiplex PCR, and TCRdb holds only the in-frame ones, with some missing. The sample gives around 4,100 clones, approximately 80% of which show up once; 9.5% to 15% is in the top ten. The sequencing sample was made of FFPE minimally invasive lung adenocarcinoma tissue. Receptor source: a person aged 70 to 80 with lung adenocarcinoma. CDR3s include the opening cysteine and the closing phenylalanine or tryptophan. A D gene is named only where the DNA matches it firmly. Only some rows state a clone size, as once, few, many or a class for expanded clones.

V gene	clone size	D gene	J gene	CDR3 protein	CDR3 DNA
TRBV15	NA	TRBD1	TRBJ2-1	CATSRDRGRSNEQFF	TGTGCCACCAGCAGGGACAGGGGGCGTTCCAATGAGCAGTTCTTC
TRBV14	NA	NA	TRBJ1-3	CASSQYTRGTGNTIYF	TGTGCCAGCAGCCAATATACTCGGGGGACGGGAAACACCATATATTTT
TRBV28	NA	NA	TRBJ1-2	CASSLLRRVKGYTF	TGTGCCAGCAGTTTACTGCGCAGGGTGAAGGGCTACACCTTC
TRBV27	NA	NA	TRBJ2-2	CASRYRQVSGELFF	TGTGCCAGCAGATACAGACAGGTTTCCGGGGAGCTGTTTTTT
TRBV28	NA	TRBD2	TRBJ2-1	CASSRRLAGIYNEQFF	TGTGCCAGCAGTCGGCGACTAGCGGGAATCTACAATGAGCAGTTCTTC
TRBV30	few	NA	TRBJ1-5	CAWSRRRGNQPQHF	TGTGCCTGGAGTCGACGACGGGGCAATCAGCCCCAGCATTTT
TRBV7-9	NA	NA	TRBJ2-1	CASSFAPVINEQFF	TGTGCCAGCAGCTTTGCACCTGTAATCAATGAGCAGTTCTTC
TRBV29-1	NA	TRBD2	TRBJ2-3	CSARGDGADTQYF	TGCAGCGCCCGGGGGGATGGAGCAGATACGCAGTATTTT
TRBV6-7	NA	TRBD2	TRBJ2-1	CASTNGNGTSGNNEQFF	TGTGCCAGCACCAATGGGAACGGGACTAGCGGGAACAATGAGCAGTTCTTC
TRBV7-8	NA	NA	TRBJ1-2	CASSGQGNYGYTF	TGTGCCAGCAGCGGTCAGGGGAACTATGGCTACACCTTC
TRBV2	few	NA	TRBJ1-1	CASSYRKGEAFF	TGTGCCAGCAGTTATCGCAAGGGTGAAGCTTTCTTT
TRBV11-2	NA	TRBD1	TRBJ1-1	CASSSRTGVNTEAFF	TGTGCCAGCAGCTCTCGGACAGGGGTGAACACTGAAGCTTTCTTT
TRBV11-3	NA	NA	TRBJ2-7	CASSLEEGNYEQYF	TGTGCCAGCAGCTTAGAGGAGGGGAACTACGAGCAGTACTTC
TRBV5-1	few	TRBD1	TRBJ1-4	CASSFTGAGAIDDEKLFF	TGCGCCAGCAGCTTTACAGGGGCGGGGGCGATCGATGATGAAAAACTGTTTTTT
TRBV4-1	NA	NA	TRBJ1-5	CASSQDPGYSNQPQHF	TGCGCCAGCAGCCAAGATCCGGGTTATAGCAATCAGCCCCAGCATTTT
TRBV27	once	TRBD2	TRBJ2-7	CASSLSGLVYEQYF	TGTGCCAGCAGTTTATCTGGACTAGTCTACGAGCAGTACTTC
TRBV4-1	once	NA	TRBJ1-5	CASSQEDLRNQPQHF	TGCGCCAGCAGCCAGGAGGACCTTCGGAATCAGCCCCAGCATTTT
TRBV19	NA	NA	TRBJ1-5	CASTSNNQPQHF	TGTGCCAGTACAAGTAACAATCAGCCCCAGCATTTT
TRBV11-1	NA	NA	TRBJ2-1	CASSSEDGGPMDEQFF	TGTGCCAGCAGCTCCGAGGATGGCGGACCAATGGATGAGCAGTTCTTC
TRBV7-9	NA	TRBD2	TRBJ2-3	CASSLSGGSDTQYF	TGTGCCAGCAGCTTGAGCGGGGGCTCGGATACGCAGTATTTT
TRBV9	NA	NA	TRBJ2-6	CASSRGGSGANVLTF	TGTGCCAGCAGCAGAGGGGGATCTGGGGCCAACGTCCTGACTTTC
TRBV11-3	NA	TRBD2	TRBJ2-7	CASSLADSGSGDEQYF	TGTGCCAGCAGCTTGGCCGATAGCGGGAGCGGCGACGAGCAGTACTTC
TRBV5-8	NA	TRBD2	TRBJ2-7	CASSQGLASYEQYF	TGTGCCAGCAGCCAGGGACTAGCTTCCTACGAGCAGTACTTC
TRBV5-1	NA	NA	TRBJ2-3	CASSFRVGTQYF	TGCGCCAGCAGCTTTAGGGTGGGGACGCAGTATTTT
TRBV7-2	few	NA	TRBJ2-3	CASSLGGANTQYF	TGTGCCAGCAGCTTAGGGGGGGCTAATACGCAGTATTTT
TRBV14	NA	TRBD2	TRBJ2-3	CASRKTGGGRSTDTQYF	TGTGCCAGCCGAAAGACCGGAGGCGGGAGGTCCACAGATACGCAGTATTTT
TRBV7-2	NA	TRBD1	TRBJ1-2	CASSPVGGQGDGYTF	TGTGCCAGCAGCCCCGTGGGGGGCCAGGGGGATGGCTACACCTTC
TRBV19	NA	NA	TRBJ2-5	CASGGSVGGETQYF	TGTGCCAGTGGCGGTTCGGTTGGTGGAGAGACCCAGTACTTC
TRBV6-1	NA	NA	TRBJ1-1	CASSVTGRGTEAFF	TGTGCCAGCAGTGTAACGGGGAGGGGGACTGAAGCTTTCTTT
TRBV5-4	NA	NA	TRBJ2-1	CASSLGAALGANEQFF	TGTGCCAGCAGCTTGGGGGCGGCGCTGGGGGCCAATGAGCAGTTCTTC
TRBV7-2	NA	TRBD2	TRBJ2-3	CASSPPGLAGRADTQYF	TGTGCCAGCAGCCCGCCAGGACTAGCGGGGAGGGCAGATACGCAGTATTTT
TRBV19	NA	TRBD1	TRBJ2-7	CASRTRQGNYEQYF	TGTGCCAGTAGGACCCGACAGGGGAACTACGAGCAGTACTTC
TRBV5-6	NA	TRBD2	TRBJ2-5	CASSLLAGRRAQYF	TGTGCCAGCAGCTTACTAGCGGGTCGGAGGGCCCAGTACTTC
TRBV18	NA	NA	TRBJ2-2	CASSPLGPSTGELFF	TGTGCCAGCTCACCTCTCGGGCCTTCCACCGGGGAGCTGTTTTTT
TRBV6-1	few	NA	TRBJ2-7	CASSSPAREWDEQYF	TGTGCCAGCAGTTCTCCAGCCAGGGAGTGGGACGAGCAGTACTTC
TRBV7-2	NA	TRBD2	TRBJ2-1	CASRPPGLDYNEQFF	TGTGCCAGCAGACCACCGGGACTAGATTACAATGAGCAGTTCTTC
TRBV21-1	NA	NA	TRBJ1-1	CARRKNRPPREAFF	TGTGCCAGGAGAAAAAATCGACCCCCCAGGGAGGCTTTCTTT
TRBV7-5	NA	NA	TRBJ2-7	CVRSYIEIGTATYEQYF	TGTGTCAGAAGCTACATAGAGATAGGGACGGCCACCTACGAGCAGTACTTC
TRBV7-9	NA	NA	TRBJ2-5	CASSSTLGETQYF	TGTGCCAGCAGCTCAACCCTGGGGGAGACCCAGTACTTC
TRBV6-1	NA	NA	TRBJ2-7	CASSDFLGNSHEQYF	TGTGCCAGCAGTGATTTTTTGGGGAACAGCCACGAGCAGTACTTC
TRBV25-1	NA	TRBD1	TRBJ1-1	CASSGQGGAGAFF	TGTGCCAGCAGTGGACAAGGGGGCGCGGGAGCTTTCTTT
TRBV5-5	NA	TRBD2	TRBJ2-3	CASTSGLVADTQYF	TGTGCCAGCACCTCCGGACTAGTTGCAGATACGCAGTATTTT
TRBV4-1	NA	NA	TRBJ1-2	CASSQDTGTSGYTF	TGCGCCAGCAGCCAAGATACGGGGACTTCTGGCTACACCTTC
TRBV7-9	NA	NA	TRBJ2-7	CASSLWGRSGYEQYF	TGTGCCAGCAGCTTATGGGGGAGGTCGGGTTACGAGCAGTACTTC
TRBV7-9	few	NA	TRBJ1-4	CASSIQWGRHEKLFF	TGTGCCAGCAGCATACAATGGGGTCGCCATGAAAAACTGTTTTTT
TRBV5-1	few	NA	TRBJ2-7	CASSFSAVSYEQYF	TGCGCCAGCAGCTTTAGTGCGGTCTCCTACGAGCAGTACTTC
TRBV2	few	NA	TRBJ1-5	CASTNAGGQPQHF	TGTGCCAGCACCAATGCGGGGGGCCAGCCCCAGCATTTT
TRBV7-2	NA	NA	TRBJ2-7	CASSPFSGTYEQYF	TGTGCCAGCAGCCCTTTTAGCGGAACCTACGAGCAGTACTTC
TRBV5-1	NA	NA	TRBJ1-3	CASSLSSVRDLNTIYF	TGCGCCAGCAGCCTATCGTCGGTACGGGACCTAAACACCATATATTTT
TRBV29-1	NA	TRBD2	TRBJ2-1	CSVSLAGGSNEQFF	TGCAGCGTGTCACTAGCGGGAGGGTCGAATGAGCAGTTCTTC
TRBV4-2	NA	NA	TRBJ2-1	CASSQEARDNEQFF	TGTGCCAGCAGCCAAGAAGCTAGGGACAATGAGCAGTTCTTC